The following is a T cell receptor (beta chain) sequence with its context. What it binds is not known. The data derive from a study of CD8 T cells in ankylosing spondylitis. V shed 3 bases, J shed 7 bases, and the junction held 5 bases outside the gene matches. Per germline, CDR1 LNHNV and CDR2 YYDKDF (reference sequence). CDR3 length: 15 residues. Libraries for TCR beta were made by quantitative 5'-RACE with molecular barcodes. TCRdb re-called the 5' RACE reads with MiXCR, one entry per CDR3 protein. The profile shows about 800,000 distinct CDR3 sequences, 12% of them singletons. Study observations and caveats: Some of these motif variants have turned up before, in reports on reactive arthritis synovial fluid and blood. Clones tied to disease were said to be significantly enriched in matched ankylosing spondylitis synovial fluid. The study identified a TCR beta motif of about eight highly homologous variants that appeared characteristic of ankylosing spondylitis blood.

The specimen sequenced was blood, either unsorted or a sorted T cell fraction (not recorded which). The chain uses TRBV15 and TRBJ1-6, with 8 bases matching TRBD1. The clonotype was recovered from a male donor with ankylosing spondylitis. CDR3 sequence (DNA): TGTGCCACCAGCAGGCAGGGGGCGCGGAATTCACCCCTCCACTTT. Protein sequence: CATSRQGARNSPLHF.